One sample yielded the 18 T cell receptor beta chains listed below, sequenced in a study of T-cell memory formation after mild COVID-19. A single record per CDR3 protein comes from TCRdb applying MiXCR to the 5' RACE reads. The repertoire holds around 300,000 distinct CDR3 sequences, with 15% to 20% as singletons. What was sequenced was PBMCs or a T cell subset sorted from them (not recorded which). These receptors were obtained from a man aged 18-30 years who had mild COVID-19 (a few samples of this study predate the infection). Cell type and time point are not known.

This clonotype has just a few counts. This chain uses TRBV29-1 with TRBJ1-1, with unresolved D. CDR1 SQVTM and CDR2 ANQGSEA come from the germline V gene. This CDR3 region has 12 residues. V lost 5 bases and J lost 5, with 12 bases in between. As DNA, the CDR3 is TGCAGCGTTCGTTGGGGAGGGACTGAAGCTTTCTTT. Protein: CSVRWGGTEAFF. The full variable domain, with the rest looked up from reference TRBV29-1 and TRBJ1-1, is SAVISQKPSRDICQRGTSLTIQCQVDSQVTMMFWYRQQPGQSLTLIATANQGSEATYESGFVIDKFPISRPNLTFSTLTVSNMSPEDSSIYLCSVRWGGTEAFFGQGTRLTVV.

This clonotype appeared many times. The chain joins TRBV5-1 to TRBJ2-5; D is undetermined. Germline V gene data show CDR1 as SGHRS and CDR2 as YFSETQ. Trimming removed 5 bases from V and 4 bases from J, with 9 bases in between. The CDR3 is 12 residues long. The chain's CDR3 is CASSLMGETQYF. In DNA form, the CDR3 reads TGCGCCAGCAGTCTGATGGGAGAGACCCAGTACTTC.

This rearrangement joins TRBV4-2 to TRBJ2-3; D may be TRBD2 (5 bases). Germline CDR1 LGHNA, CDR2 YNFKEQ. V lost 0 bases and J lost 2, with 9 bases in between. The CDR3 loop spans 15 amino acids. The CDR3 bases are TGTGCCAGCAGCCAAGAGGGGAGTCCCACAGATACGCAGTATTTT. It is translated as CASSQEGSPTDTQYF.

The rearrangement joins TRBV7-9 to TRBJ1-2, with 9 bases lining up with TRBD1. The CDR3 has 14 amino acids. The germline CDR1 and CDR2 sequences are SEHNR and FQNEAQ (reference sequence). The V segment lost 1 base and the J segment 7 bases; nucleotides outside the gene matches: 4. As DNA, the CDR3 is TGTGCCAGCAGCTTAGTGCCGACAGGGGGTGGCTACACCTTC. The encoded protein is CASSLVPTGGGYTF.

The chain recombines TRBV30 with TRBJ1-2, with TRBD1 as a possible D gene (5 bases). V lost 7 bases to trimming and J lost 8 bases, with 14 bases between them. Germline assignment: CDR1 GTSNPN and CDR2 SVGIG (reference sequence). This CDR3 has 11 amino acids. The CDR3, as DNA: TGTGCCTATCTGCGGGGGGTAGGCTACACCTTC. The encoded protein is CAYLRGVGYTF.

V usage is TRBV24-1 and J usage is TRBJ2-3, with D maybe TRBD1 (6 bases). There are 13 residues in the CDR3. The V gene's germline CDR1 is KGHDR and CDR2 SFDVKD. The V gene lost 3 bases and the J gene lost 3 bases, with 6 bases spanning the gap. The CDR3 loop is CATSDGQTDTQYF. Written as DNA, the CDR3 is TGTGCCACCAGTGATGGACAGACAGATACGCAGTATTTT.

This clonotype came up a few times. The rearrangement uses TRBV20-1 and TRBJ1-5; TRBD1 matches 8 bases. With 1 base clipped from V and 4 bases from J, the junction kept 6 bases outside the gene matches. CDR1 and CDR2 (germline): DFQATT, SNEGSKA (reference sequence). The CDR3 runs 15 residues. CDR3 residues: CSARVVGQANQPQHF. In DNA, the CDR3 is TGCAGTGCTAGAGTTGTGGGACAGGCTAATCAGCCCCAGCATTTT.

This clonotype was seen a handful of times. This CDR3 is CASSLALAGGRTDTQYF. CDR3 in DNA: TGTGCCAGCAGCTTAGCACTAGCGGGGGGACGCACAGATACGCAGTATTTT. The chain couples TRBV7-6 to TRBJ2-3; TRBD2 aligns across 12 bases. The CDR3 length is 17 residues. Germline CDR1 reads SGHVS; CDR2 reads FNYEAQ. The trim removed 0 bases at V and 1 base at J, leaving 2 bases unmatched.

V usage is TRBV20-1 and J usage is TRBJ2-5; a possible D gene is TRBD2 (5 bases). Germline values: CDR1 DFQATT, CDR2 SNEGSKA (reference sequence). V dropped 2 bases and J dropped 0 bases, with 7 bases sitting between them. The CDR3 extends over 13 amino acids. The CDR3 DNA reads TGCAGTGCTAGAATAGCGTACCAAGAGACCCAGTACTTC. Translating it yields CSARIAYQETQYF.

This chain links TRBV30 with TRBJ2-5; D is unclear. Looked up from germline, CDR1 is GTSNPN and CDR2 is SVGIG (reference sequence). CDR3 length: 14 amino acids. V lost 2 bases to trimming and J lost 3 bases, with 13 bases between them. This CDR3 reads CAWSRNFEEETQYF. CDR3 sequence (DNA): TGTGCCTGGAGTAGGAACTTCGAAGAAGAGACCCAGTACTTC.

This clonotype was seen only a few times. The conserved final phenylalanine or tryptophan is absent from the CDR3, which likely points to a read error. The DNA is left out, because the CDR3 cannot be placed on it with certainty; the CDR3 is given as TCRdb lists it. The rearrangement links TRBV7-6 to TRBJ2-7; the table calls TRBD2, which could not be checked here. The CDR3 extends over 13 residues, inclusive of both ends. Germline CDR1 reads SGHVS; CDR2 reads FNYEAQ. The CDR3 is CASSLGTSGETFI.

This rearrangement joins TRBV5-5 to TRBJ2-1; the D gene could be TRBD1 or TRBD2 (5 bases each). Germline CDR1 and CDR2: SGHKS and YYEKEE (reference sequence). V lost 3 bases and J 7 bases, leaving 11 bases between the germline ends. The CDR3 loop spans 13 amino acids. Here the CDR3 DNA reads TGTGCCAGCAGCTCTGAGGGGTGGAATGAGCAGTTCTTC. Translation: CASSSEGWNEQFF. The full variable domain, with the rest looked up from reference TRBV5-5 and TRBJ2-1, is DAGVTQSPTHLIKTRGQQVTLRCSPISGHKSVSWYQQVLGQGPQFIFQYYEKEERGRGNFPDRFSARQFPNYSSELNVNALLLGDSALYLCASSSEGWNEQFFGPGTRLTVL.

The chain has TRBV5-1 and TRBJ1-1, with D unresolved. This CDR3 spans 14 amino acids. From germline, CDR1 is SGHRS and CDR2 YFSETQ. Trimming shortened V by 2 bases and J by 1 base, and 9 bases separated the two germline ends. For the CDR3, the DNA is TGCGCCAGCAGCTTCCTTATGGGGAACACTGAAGCTTTCTTT. Encoded protein: CASSFLMGNTEAFF.

This chain joins TRBV12-3 or TRBV12-4 and TRBJ1-1; TRBD1 aligns across 7 bases. The V and J ends lost 5 bases and 3 bases, in that order; junction bases with no gene match: 6. CDR3 size: 14 residues. The CDR3 protein is CASSLDRADTEAFF. CDR3 DNA: TGTGCCAGCAGTCTCGACAGGGCGGACACTGAAGCTTTCTTT.

This clonotype has a handful of counts. The rearrangement uses TRBV2 and TRBJ2-3; 11 positions match TRBD2. The CDR3 sequence is 14 residues long. The V and J ends lost 4 bases and 10 bases, in that order; junction bases with no gene match: 7. Germline CDR1 reads SNHLY; CDR2 reads FYNNEI. CDR3: CASSVTSGGGAQYF. The CDR3 DNA reads as TGTGCCAGCAGTGTAACTAGCGGGGGTGGGGCGCAGTATTTT.

The chain uses TRBV19 and TRBJ2-3; weak D call: TRBD2 (7 bases). Trimming cost V 7 bases and J 2 bases, with 13 bases left between them. There are 14 residues in the CDR3. Per germline, CDR1 LNHDA and CDR2 SQIVND (reference sequence). The DNA for the CDR3 is TGTGCCAGTACCCAGGCGGGGGCCACAGATACGCAGTATTTT. The encoded protein is CASTQAGATDTQYF.

V gene TRBV12-3 or TRBV12-4 combines with J gene TRBJ1-2; D is undetermined. Trimming pared 4 bases from V and 7 bases from J, leaving 10 bases between. This CDR3 has 12 residues. The CDR3 loop reads CASSSEGGGYTF. The CDR3, as DNA: TGTGCCAGCAGTTCGGAGGGCGGTGGCTACACCTTC.

This chain connects TRBV12-3 or TRBV12-4 to TRBJ2-7; no reliable D call. This CDR3 comprises 16 residues. V gave up 6 bases and J gave up 2 bases, with 20 bases separating them. Written as DNA, the CDR3 is TGTGCCAGCAGCCAAGGGCTCAGGACCGCGCCCTACGAGCAGTACTTC. This gives the protein CASSQGLRTAPYEQYF.